This entry features one T cell receptor (beta chain) sequence. This record comes from a study of blood T cell repertoires in COVID-19. Background on the study: The United States, Italy and Spain supplied acute and convalescent COVID-19 samples. T cells, B-cell-depleted T cells, or PBMCs supplied cDNA or gDNA.

In the source study's methods: Amplified reference gene primers provided the basis for estimating nucleated cell counts. The protocol was immunoSEQ multiplex PCR, while the TCRdb copy is restricted to in-frame clones and leaves out a portion. D and trimming come from the DNA, and the V and J calls and clone size come from that table. The sample holds some 220,000 clones, 80% to 95% seen once. Seattle participants joined during active infection and were tracked over time. Input material: peripheral blood. The sequence came from a man under 40 with COVID-19, enrolled during active disease.

This chain's CDR3 is CASSNSHQPQHF. Written as DNA, the CDR3 is TGTGCCAGCAGTAACAGCCATCAGCCCCAGCATTTT. The rearrangement links TRBV6-5 to TRBJ1-5; no reliable D call. CDR1 MNHEY and CDR2 SVGAGI come from the germline V gene. The CDR3 is made up of 12 amino acids. V lost 5 bases and J lost 5, with 7 bases in between.